What follows are 10 T cell receptor beta chains derived from one specimen sequenced in a study of cytotoxic CD8 clonotypes in ibrutinib-treated CLL. Here immunoSEQ multiplex PCR was the method, and the copy in TCRdb shows in-frame clones only, minus some. The sample has 150,000 or so clones; approximately 80% are singletons. The sequencing used PBMCs, collected after 12 months of ibrutinib treatment. These receptors came from a human donor with chronic lymphocytic leukemia.

The chain uses TRBV5-6 and TRBJ2-4; 7 nucleotides match TRBD2. Germline V CDR1 and CDR2: SGHDT, YYEEEE. Trimming cost V 2 bases and J 5 bases; bases outside gene matches: 7. The CDR3 spans 15 residues. This CDR3 reads CASSFGQGGENIQYF. The CDR3 DNA sequence: TGTGCCAGCAGCTTTGGTCAGGGAGGGGAAAACATTCAGTACTTC.

The chain is built from TRBV4-1 and TRBJ2-7; 12 nucleotides line up with TRBD2. Germline assignment: CDR1 MGHRA and CDR2 YSYEKL. V lost 6 bases and J lost 5; bases outside the gene matches: 8. The CDR3 covers 15 residues. The CDR3: CASRTGLAGSDEQYF. The CDR3 DNA reads TGCGCCAGCAGGACCGGACTAGCGGGATCGGACGAGCAGTACTTC.

The gene calls are TRBV4-1 and TRBJ2-7, with 10 positions matching TRBD2. Germline V gene data show CDR1 as MGHRA and CDR2 as YSYEKL. Trimming cost V 4 bases and J 6 bases; bases outside gene matches: 9. The CDR3 is made up of 15 amino acids. The CDR3 loop is CASSRASGRNFEQYF. Here the CDR3 DNA reads TGCGCCAGCAGCCGCGCTAGCGGGAGAAACTTCGAGCAGTACTTC.

V is TRBV27 and J is TRBJ2-3; D is unclear. The germline V gene encodes CDR1 MNHEY and CDR2 SMNVEV (reference sequence). The length of the CDR3 is 13 residues. V was pared by 5 bases and J by 5 bases, with 11 bases between. CDR3 sequence reads: CASSLKQIDTQYF. CDR3 sequence (DNA): TGTGCCAGCAGTCTGAAGCAGATAGATACGCAGTATTTT.

This clone was counted once. The chain has TRBV11-3 and TRBJ2-1; TRBD1 is a possible D gene (6 bases). The V gene lost 5 bases and the J gene lost 2 bases, with 13 bases spanning the gap. Germline CDR1 is SGHNT and CDR2 is YENEEA. There are 15 residues in the CDR3. This CDR3 is CASSPPGHTYNEQFF. The CDR3 bases are TGTGCCAGCAGCCCTCCGGGACACACCTACAATGAGCAGTTCTTC.

The chain links TRBV4-1 to TRBJ2-2, with D uncertain. V lost 5 bases, J lost 2 bases, and 9 bases lay in between. Germline CDR1 reads MGHRA; CDR2 reads YSYEKL. This CDR3 is built from 14 residues. The CDR3 loop reads CASSALLNTGELFF. As DNA, the CDR3 is TGCGCCAGCAGCGCTTTACTCAACACCGGGGAGCTGTTTTTT.

The chain combines TRBV21-1 with TRBJ2-2; TRBD2 is the table's D call, not checked against the DNA. TRBV21-1 has pseudogene status. The CDR3 is 17 amino acids. CDR3 DNA sequence: TGTGCCAGCAGCAAAGCGCGGGACCTCTACCACACCGGGGAGCTGTTTTTT. Translating gives CASSKARDLYHTGELFF.

V gene TRBV7-2 combines with J gene TRBJ1-1; D is undetermined. The V end was cut by 5 bases, the J end by 3 bases, with 10 bases between. Looked up from germline, CDR1 is SGHTA and CDR2 is FQGNSA. CDR3 length: 13 amino acids. CDR3 nucleotides: TGTGCCAGCAGCCAAGGGAGGGACACTGAAGCTTTCTTT. Translating it yields CASSQGRDTEAFF.

The chain carries TRBV6-1 and TRBJ1-3; D unresolved. The CDR3 has 13 amino acids. The V gene's germline CDR1 is MNHNS and CDR2 SASEGT. V was clipped by 2 bases and J by 8 bases, with 10 bases between them. The DNA for the CDR3 is TGTGCCAGCAGTGAAATTATGGTAGACACCATATATTTT. Translated, it gives CASSEIMVDTIYF.

The chain carries TRBV27 and TRBJ1-1, with 7 nucleotides matching TRBD1. V shed 8 bases, J shed 5 bases, and the junction held 8 bases outside the gene matches. There are 13 residues in the CDR3. The germline V gene encodes CDR1 MNHEY and CDR2 SMNVEV (reference sequence). The CDR3, as DNA: TGTGCCAGCTGCGACAGGGATGAAACTGAAGCTTTCTTT. Its protein product is CASCDRDETEAFF.